Listed here are 9 T cell receptor beta chains from one sample, sequenced in a study of blood T cells in healthy people across ages. Through a sample-barcoded 5' primer and a J-beta primer mix, a second PCR was run for roughly 6 to 12 cycles. TCRdb processed the 5' RACE reads anew with MiXCR; each CDR3 protein has one entry. The sample lists fewer than 2,000,000 distinct CDR3 sequences; roughly a third were seen once. Material: blood. Receptors were obtained from a woman between 25 and 40 years old in good health.

The sample holds a few counts of this clonotype. The J gene is TRBJ2-3, the V gene TRBV12-3 or TRBV12-4; D remains ambiguous. CDR3 length: 17 residues. V lost 6 bases and J 3 bases, leaving 22 bases between the germline ends. The CDR3 coding sequence is TGTGCCAGCAGCCCCCTGCCGGCGGCCTACCGGACAGATACGCAGTATTTT. It yields the protein CASSPLPAAYRTDTQYF.

The V and J genes are TRBV30 and TRBJ2-5; no firm D call. Trimming stripped 5 bases from V and 5 bases from J, with 6 bases between. CDR1 GTSNPN and CDR2 SVGIG come from the germline V gene (reference sequence). The CDR3 spans 10 residues. In DNA, the CDR3 is TGTGCCTGGGGGTGGGAGACCCAGTACTTC. It codes for CAWGWETQYF. The complete variable domain, with remaining parts taken from reference TRBV30 and TRBJ2-5, reads SQTIHQWPATLVQPVGSPLSLECTVEGTSNPNLYWYRQAAGRGLQLLFYSVGIGQISSEVPQNLSASRPQDRQFILSSKKLLLSDSGFYLCAWGWETQYFGPGTRLLVL.

V gene TRBV7-8 combines with J gene TRBJ2-3; 7 bases are shared with TRBD2. Germline CDR1 is SGHVS and CDR2 is FQNEAQ. The V gene end was trimmed by 1 base and the J gene end by 10 bases; junction bases not matched to a gene: 11. There are 15 residues in the CDR3. The CDR3 loop reads CASSLEARSRGAQYF. CDR3 coding DNA: TGTGCCAGCAGCTTAGAAGCCCGCAGCCGGGGGGCGCAGTATTTT.

The chain employs TRBV7-9 and TRBJ2-3; the D is unclear. V shed 8 bases and J shed 6 bases, with 9 bases lying between them. Germline CDR1 and CDR2: SEHNR and FQNEAQ (reference sequence). CDR3 length: 11 amino acids. CDR3 DNA: TGTGCCAGCGTTATTTCCGATACGCAGTATTTT. Amino acids: CASVISDTQYF.

This sequence joins TRBV3-1 and TRBJ1-6; 7 bases are shared with TRBD1. Germline V lookup: CDR1 LGHDT, CDR2 YNNKEL (reference sequence). J gave up 5 bases and V 3 bases, and 4 bases lay outside the gene matches. This CDR3 region has 15 residues. The CDR3 is CASSHGTAHNSPLHF. CDR3 in DNA: TGTGCCAGCAGCCACGGGACAGCTCATAATTCACCCCTCCACTTT.

Points on this clonotype: It may be a read error: a sequence one base away is much more abundant. The V gene is TRBV6-5, the J gene TRBJ2-1; 12 positions match TRBD2. Germline assignment: CDR1 MNHEY and CDR2 SVGAGI. The CDR3 loop spans 14 amino acids. Trimming cost V 7 bases and J 2 bases; bases outside gene matches: 0. CDR3 protein: CASTSGGAYNEQFF. The CDR3 DNA reads as TGTGCCAGCACTAGCGGGGGGGCCTACAATGAGCAGTTCTTC.

The CDR3 is CASSQEVLVVNEQYF. Here the CDR3 DNA reads TGTGCCAGCAGCCAAGAGGTACTAGTCGTCAACGAGCAGTACTTC. This rearrangement joins TRBV3-1 to TRBJ2-7; D possibly corresponds to TRBD2 (5 bases). The V and J ends lost 0 bases and 5 bases respectively, with 14 bases between them. Germline V gives CDR1 LGHDT, CDR2 YNNKEL (reference sequence). The CDR3 sequence is 15 residues long.

The chain recombines TRBV7-2 with TRBJ2-7; TRBD2 aligns across 8 bases. The V and J ends lost 5 bases and 4 bases, in that order; junction bases with no gene match: 13. The CDR3 spans 16 residues. Per the germline V gene, CDR1 is SGHTA and CDR2 is FQGNSA. In nucleotides, the CDR3 is TGTGCCAGCAGCCCGGGACTAACGGGGGGGCCGTACGAGCAGTACTTC. Amino acid sequence: CASSPGLTGGPYEQYF.

This clonotype was recorded at least ten times. This chain uses TRBV29-1 with TRBJ2-1, with D perhaps TRBD2 (6 bases). The CDR3 length is 13 residues. Germline CDR1 SQVTM, CDR2 ANQGSEA. Trimming shortened V by 7 bases and J by 8 bases, and 18 bases separated the two germline ends. The CDR3 reads CSAETGAVHEQFF. The DNA of the CDR3 is TGCAGCGCCGAGACGGGAGCCGTGCATGAGCAGTTCTTC.